The 7 T cell receptor beta chains in this list originate from one sample, sequenced in a study of cytomegalovirus exposure and HLA in healthy donors. The PCR used 60 Vbeta and 13 Jbeta primers. The protocol was immunoSEQ multiplex PCR, while the TCRdb copy is restricted to in-frame clones and leaves out a portion. The sample carries about 100,000 clones, 79% recorded once. The sample taken for sequencing was PBMCs. The receptors here all came from a woman in her thirties or forties in good health and CMV-seronegative.

The chain recombines TRBV5-6 with TRBJ1-5; the match to TRBD1 covers 12 bases. V trimming: 4 bases; J trimming: 3 bases; junction bases outside the gene matches: 11. The CDR3 sequence is 18 residues long. CDR1 SGHDT and CDR2 YYEEEE come from the germline V gene. As DNA, the CDR3 is TGTGCCAGCAGCGCCGGGACAGGGGGCGTTACTCACAATCAGCCCCAGCATTTT. This codes for CASSAGTGGVTHNQPQHF.

The CDR3 nucleotides read TGTGCCAGCAGCAGTACTAGCGGGGGTTACGAGCAGTACTTC. Translated, it gives CASSSTSGGYEQYF. The rearrangement joins TRBV7-2 to TRBJ2-7; 11 nucleotides agree with TRBD2. The CDR3 is 14 amino acids. The J segment lost 4 bases and the V segment lost 5 bases, leaving 4 bases of the junction unmatched. Germline V gene sequence: CDR1 SGHTA, CDR2 FQGNSA.

This clone was counted a single time. J is TRBJ1-1 and V is TRBV6-6, with D tentatively TRBD1 (6 bases). Germline V CDR1 and CDR2: MNHNY, SVGAGI (reference sequence). CDR3 length: 16 amino acids. V was cut by 0 bases and J by 1 base, with 12 bases left in between. The DNA for the CDR3 is TGTGCCAGCAGTTACTCGCCCGGGACAAAGAACACTGAAGCTTTCTTT. It specifies CASSYSPGTKNTEAFF.

V usage is TRBV7-2 and J usage is TRBJ1-5; 8 bases fit TRBD1. CDR3 length: 19 amino acids. V gave up 1 base and J gave up 0 bases; unmatched junction bases: 11. Germline V gene data show CDR1 as SGHTA and CDR2 as FQGNSA. CDR3 region: CASSLEPGGVGYSNQPQHF. The DNA of the CDR3 is TGTGCCAGCAGCTTAGAACCAGGGGGCGTCGGCTATAGCAATCAGCCCCAGCATTTT. Combining the CDR3 with reference TRBV7-2 and TRBJ1-5 gives the whole variable domain GAGVSQSPSNKVTEKGKDVELRCDPISGHTALYWYRQSLGQGLEFLIYFQGNSAPDKSGLPSDRFSAERTGGSVSTLTIQRTQQEDSAVYLCASSLEPGGVGYSNQPQHFGDGTRLSIL.

The V gene is TRBV7-9, the J gene TRBJ1-1, with D possibly being TRBD1 (5 bases). The germline CDR1 and CDR2 sequences are SEHNR and FQNEAQ (reference sequence). V was cut by 7 bases and J by 3 bases, with 18 bases left in between. This CDR3 has 15 residues. CDR3 residues: CASTPGGLADTEAFF. CDR3 nucleotides: TGTGCCAGCACCCCCGGGGGGTTGGCGGACACTGAAGCTTTCTTT.

The chain combines TRBV19 with TRBJ1-1; TRBD1 aligns across 10 bases. CDR3 length: 15 residues. Trimming took 5 bases from V and 5 from J; bases not matched to a gene: 8. The germline V gene has CDR1 LNHDA and CDR2 SQIVND (reference sequence). The CDR3 protein is CASSFAGTGDTEAFF. The CDR3 DNA reads as TGTGCCAGTAGTTTCGCCGGGACAGGGGATACTGAAGCTTTCTTT. Full variable domain (remainder filled in from reference TRBV19 and TRBJ1-1): DGGITQSPKYLFRKEGQNVTLSCEQNLNHDAMYWYRQDPGQGLRLIYYSQIVNDFQKGDIAEGYSVSREKKESFPLTVTSAQKNPTAFYLCASSFAGTGDTEAFFGQGTRLTVV.

V and J are TRBV28 and TRBJ1-2; D might be TRBD1 (6 bases). Trimming took off 0 bases at V and 3 bases at J, with 11 bases between the two ends. The CDR3 has 15 amino acids. Germline CDR1 reads MDHEN; CDR2 reads SYDVKM. CDR3 sequence (DNA): TGTGCCAGCAGTTTATGGGACAGAAATTACTATGGCTACACCTTC. It translates to CASSLWDRNYYGYTF.